Shown below are 24 T cell receptor beta chains from a single sample sequenced in a study of beta chain features in type 1 diabetes. Sequenced material consisted of expressed TCRB transcripts (all of the isolated RNA was reverse transcribed). The data were produced by immunoSEQ multiplex PCR, yet TCRdb's version contains in-frame clones alone and is incomplete. Of some 330,000 clones in the sample, around 10% were seen once. The sequencing input was naive CD4+ T cells from blood. These receptors originate from a woman aged 25 to 39 in good health.

This clone has only a few counts. This rearrangement joins TRBV6-5 to TRBJ2-2; 7 positions match TRBD1. V gave up 6 bases and J gave up 6 bases; unmatched junction bases: 7. The CDR3 runs 14 residues. Looked up from germline, CDR1 is MNHEY and CDR2 is SVGAGI. The CDR3 nucleotides are TGTGCCAGCAGCAAAACAGGGGTGTCCGGGGAGCTGTTTTTT. Its translation is CASSKTGVSGELFF.

This clone was seen a handful of times. The rearrangement links TRBV7-2 to TRBJ2-5, with 8 positions matching TRBD2. This CDR3 has 18 amino acids. The ends lost 1 base at V and 5 bases at J; junction bases unmatched: 15. CDR1 is SGHTA, CDR2 FQGNSA, per germline. CDR3 DNA: TGTGCCAGCAGCTTAGAAGTGGGAGCGGGAGTGCCCGATGAGACCCAGTACTTC. Translated: CASSLEVGAGVPDETQYF.

The J gene is TRBJ2-7, the V gene TRBV15; TRBD2 aligns across 10 bases. The J segment lost 6 bases and the V segment lost 3 bases, leaving 8 bases of the junction unmatched. CDR1 and CDR2 from the germline V gene are LNHNV and YYDKDF (reference sequence). The CDR3 is made up of 15 amino acids. The DNA of the CDR3 is TGTGCCACCAGCAGGATGACTAGCGGGTGGACCGAGCAGTACTTC. This encodes CATSRMTSGWTEQYF.

This clone was seen more than once but under ten times. The V call is TRBV7-2, the J call TRBJ2-1, with D possibly being TRBD2 (6 bases). V lost 8 bases to trimming and J lost 7 bases, with 18 bases between them. The germline V gene has CDR1 SGHTA and CDR2 FQGNSA. CDR3 length: 14 residues. In DNA form, the CDR3 reads TGTGCCAGCGGAGGGTGGGAGCGACAAAATGAGCAGTTCTTC. The encoded protein is CASGGWERQNEQFF. Supplemented by reference TRBV7-2 and TRBJ2-1, the full variable domain reads GAGVSQSPSNKVTEKGKDVELRCDPISGHTALYWYRQSLGQGLEFLIYFQGNSAPDKSGLPSDRFSAERTGGSVSTLTIQRTQQEDSAVYLCASGGWERQNEQFFGPGTRLTVL.

The J gene is TRBJ2-1, the V gene TRBV4-3; 15 bases fit TRBD2. V lost 2 bases and J lost 6; bases outside the gene matches: 8. CDR1 is LGHNA, CDR2 YSLEER, per germline. This CDR3 spans 18 amino acids. The CDR3 spells CASSQKGGLAGGINEQFF. CDR3 bases: TGCGCCAGCAGCCAAAAGGGCGGACTAGCGGGAGGGATCAATGAGCAGTTCTTC.

The V call is TRBV7-9, the J call TRBJ2-3, with 9 bases identical to TRBD1. The germline CDR1 and CDR2 sequences are SEHNR and FQNEAQ (reference sequence). The CDR3 extends over 18 amino acids. V trimming: 5 bases; J trimming: 1 base; junction bases outside the gene matches: 13. The CDR3: CASSLVAGQGPRTDTQYF. The CDR3 DNA sequence: TGTGCCAGCAGCCTCGTGGCGGGACAGGGACCTCGCACAGATACGCAGTATTTT. Looking up the rest from reference TRBV7-9 and TRBJ2-3 gives the full variable domain: DTGVSQNPRHKITKRGQNVTFRCDPISEHNRLYWYRQTLGQGPEFLTYFQNEAQLEKSRLLSDRFSAERPKGSFSTLEIQRTEQGDSAMYLCASSLVAGQGPRTDTQYFGPGTRLTVL.

This clone occurred a few times. The chain uses TRBV14 and TRBJ1-1, with D perhaps TRBD1 (6 bases). The CDR3 consists of 15 residues. The germline V gene encodes CDR1 SGHDN and CDR2 FVKESK. Between the trimmed V and J ends, which lost 0 bases and 6 bases, there was a span of 14 bases. CDR3 sequence: CASSQDHGGASEAFF. Here the CDR3 DNA reads TGTGCCAGCAGCCAAGATCACGGGGGGGCATCTGAAGCTTTCTTT.

The V call is TRBV19, the J call TRBJ2-7; TRBD2 matches at 7 bases. The germline CDR1 and CDR2 sequences are LNHDA and SQIVND (reference sequence). This CDR3 has 12 residues. V lost 8 bases to trimming and J lost 3 bases; unmatched junction nucleotides: 4. The DNA for the CDR3 is TGTGCCAGTGGGGGGGGAGGCTACGAGCAGTACTTC. Protein: CASGGGGYEQYF.

This clone has only a few counts. The chain links TRBV5-1 to TRBJ2-1; D perhaps matches TRBD1 (7 bases). Germline CDR1 is SGHRS and CDR2 is YFSETQ. The CDR3 runs 15 residues. Trimming removed 0 bases at V and 4 bases at J, with 11 bases between. CDR3 nucleotides: TGCGCCAGCAGCTTGGGCGGGACAGTATACAATGAGCAGTTCTTC. Translating it yields CASSLGGTVYNEQFF. Full variable domain (missing parts from reference TRBV5-1 and TRBJ2-1): KAGVTQTPRYLIKTRGQQVTLSCSPISGHRSVSWYQQTPGQGLQFLFEYFSETQRNKGNFPGRFSGRQFSNSRSEMNVSTLELGDSALYLCASSLGGTVYNEQFFGPGTRLTVL.

This clone turned up a few times. This chain links TRBV18 with TRBJ2-7, with D tentatively TRBD1 (5 bases). V was cut by 3 bases and J by 4 bases, with 16 bases left in between. From germline, CDR1 is KGHSH and CDR2 LQKENI. The CDR3 has 15 residues. For the CDR3, the DNA is TGTGCCAGCTCACCGATGGAAGGGGCCTCTTACGAGCAGTACTTC. Its protein is CASSPMEGASYEQYF. Based on the CDR3 plus reference TRBV18 and TRBJ2-7, the full variable domain is NAGVMQNPRHLVRRRGQEARLRCSPMKGHSHVYWYRQLPEEGLKFMVYLQKENIIDESGMPKERFSAEFPKEGPSILRIQQVVRGDSAAYFCASSPMEGASYEQYFGPGTRLTVT.

J is TRBJ2-7 and V is TRBV18; D possibly corresponds to TRBD1 (6 bases). Germline-derived CDR1 and CDR2 are KGHSH and LQKENI. The CDR3 runs to 16 residues. Trimming pared 1 base from V and 5 bases from J, leaving 18 bases between. CDR3 DNA sequence: TGTGCCAGCTCACCACTGGGGACACTAAGGAAGGACGAGCAGTACTTC. This sequence encodes CASSPLGTLRKDEQYF.

This clone came up a few times. V usage is TRBV28 and J usage is TRBJ2-3, with a tentative D call TRBD2 (6 bases). The CDR3 spans 14 residues. Germline CDR1 and CDR2: MDHEN and SYDVKM. V lost 5 bases and J lost 3, with 12 bases in between. As DNA, the CDR3 is TGTGCCAGCAGTGGGTTGGCGGGAACAGATACGCAGTATTTT. It translates to CASSGLAGTDTQYF.

This clone was picked up a small number of times. The J gene is TRBJ2-3, the V gene TRBV5-1, with D unclear. The CDR3 has 13 amino acids. V was cut by 0 bases and J by 4 bases, with 6 bases left in between. Germline lookup yields CDR1 SGHRS and CDR2 YFSETQ. The CDR3 loop reads CASSLVHSDTQYF. The DNA of the CDR3 is TGCGCCAGCAGCTTGGTCCATTCAGATACGCAGTATTTT.

There are a few counts of this clone. This chain links TRBV28 with TRBJ2-3; weak D call: TRBD1 (7 bases). Trimming removed 1 base from V and 5 bases from J, with 13 bases in between. The CDR3 extends over 15 amino acids. Germline V CDR1 and CDR2: MDHEN, SYDVKM. The CDR3 here is CASSLFGGGLDTQYF. DNA for the CDR3: TGTGCCAGCAGTTTATTTGGAGGGGGCTTAGATACGCAGTATTTT.

This clone showed up just a few times. This chain joins TRBV5-1 and TRBJ2-1; possibly TRBD2 for D (7 bases). The ends were cut back, 0 bases at V and 8 bases at J, with 18 bases in the middle. The germline V gene has CDR1 SGHRS and CDR2 YFSETQ. The CDR3 has 16 residues. For the CDR3, the DNA is TGCGCCAGCAGCTTGGCCGAGGGAACGGGGGGCGATGAGCAGTTCTTC. Translation gives CASSLAEGTGGDEQFF.

The genes are TRBV30 and TRBJ2-7; D is possibly TRBD1 (5 bases). Germline CDR1 reads GTSNPN; CDR2 reads SVGIG (reference sequence). V was trimmed by 1 base and J by 2 bases, leaving 12 bases between them. The CDR3 is made up of 14 amino acids. DNA for the CDR3: TGTGCCTGGAGTGGAGGACACCGAGCCTACGAGCAGTACTTC. This gives the protein CAWSGGHRAYEQYF.

A few counts support this clone. Other DNA sequences of this sample code for an identical CDR3. The chain couples TRBV7-2 to TRBJ2-7; no reliable D call. V lost 5 bases and J lost 1, with 6 bases in between. The CDR3 length is 12 residues. Germline CDR1 and CDR2: SGHTA and FQGNSA. CDR3 protein: CASSASSYEQYF. Here the CDR3 DNA reads TGTGCCAGCAGCGCCAGTTCCTACGAGCAGTACTTC.

This clone has only a few counts. This chain uses TRBV30 with TRBJ2-7, with TRBD2 matching 13 bases. The V gene's germline CDR1 is GTSNPN and CDR2 SVGIG (reference sequence). The CDR3 is 14 residues long. Losses at the gene ends were 1 base for V and 10 bases for J; bases not matched to a gene: 7. CDR3 DNA: TGTGCCTGGAGTGGGACTAGCGGGAGTGCGGATCAGTACTTC. It yields the protein CAWSGTSGSADQYF.

The chain carries TRBV6-6 and TRBJ1-2; 7 bases are shared with TRBD1. Losses at the gene ends were 5 bases for V and 3 bases for J; bases not matched to a gene: 3. The length of the CDR3 is 13 residues. Germline CDR1 reads MNHNY; CDR2 reads SVGAGI (reference sequence). The CDR3 region has the DNA TGTGCCAGCAGTCCCGACAGGGACTATGGCTACACCTTC. Encoded protein: CASSPDRDYGYTF.

This clone was recorded a few times. The chain recombines TRBV15 with TRBJ1-5; 10 bases map to TRBD1. The V and J ends lost 3 bases and 4 bases, in that order; junction bases with no gene match: 3. CDR3 length equals 15 residues. Germline V gene lookup returns CDR1 LNHNV and CDR2 YYDKDF (reference sequence). CDR3 sequence reads: CATSRTGGLNQPQHF. The CDR3 DNA reads TGTGCCACCAGCAGGACAGGGGGCTTGAATCAGCCCCAGCATTTT.

V gene TRBV2 combines with J gene TRBJ2-1; no clear D gene. Between the trimmed V and J ends, which lost 7 bases and 4 bases, there was a span of 5 bases. The CDR3 length is 11 residues. Germline loops: CDR1 SNHLY, CDR2 FYNNEI. This chain's CDR3 is CASMSYNEQFF. The CDR3 bases are TGTGCCAGCATGTCTTACAATGAGCAGTTCTTC. The full variable domain, rest sourced from reference TRBV2 and TRBJ2-1, is EPEVTQTPSHQVTQMGQEVILRCVPISNHLYFYWYRQILGQKVEFLVSFYNNEISEKSEIFDDQFSVERPDGSNFTLKIRSTKLEDSAMYFCASMSYNEQFFGPGTRLTVL.

J is TRBJ2-5 and V is TRBV2; possibly TRBD1 for D (5 bases). The V gene lost 6 bases and the J gene lost 11 bases, with 25 bases spanning the gap. Per germline, CDR1 SNHLY and CDR2 FYNNEI. The CDR3 has 15 amino acids. CDR3 in amino acids: CASSARFVGPMEQYF. CDR3 bases: TGTGCCAGCAGCGCTAGGTTTGTGGGGCCAATGGAGCAGTACTTC.

This chain links TRBV6-6 with TRBJ2-7; 10 bases are a match to TRBD2. Germline-derived CDR1 and CDR2 are MNHNY and SVGAGI (reference sequence). The CDR3 covers 15 residues. V lost 3 bases to trimming and J lost 4 bases; unmatched junction nucleotides: 6. CDR3 bases: TGTGCCAGCAGTTATTCCGGGACTAGCGAGTACGAGCAGTACTTC. Protein product: CASSYSGTSEYEQYF.

This sequence joins TRBV11-2 and TRBJ2-3; D may be TRBD1 (6 bases). CDR3 length: 14 amino acids. V was cut by 5 bases and J by 2 bases, with 11 bases left in between. Germline loops: CDR1 SGHAT, CDR2 FQNNGV. The CDR3 here is CASSLGHSTDTQYF. DNA of the CDR3: TGTGCCAGCAGCCTGGGACACTCCACAGATACGCAGTATTTT.